This T cell receptor beta chain was captured in a study of T cell repertoires in cytomegalovirus infection. TCRdb called the reads again in MiXCR, with one record for every CDR3 protein. Here the sample spans roughly 800,000 distinct CDR3 sequences, about 27% being singletons. Losses at the gene ends were 3 bases for V and 0 bases for J; bases not matched to a gene: 17. The CDR3 is 20 amino acids. Germline CDR1 and CDR2: KGHDR and SFDVKD. The sample holds a few counts of this clonotype. Its antigen is as yet unknown. The V call is TRBV24-1, the J call TRBJ1-1, with 8 positions matching TRBD1. Sequenced here: cultured CD8+ T cells from PBMCs, sampled from culture after CMV antigen stimulation. This receptor was identified in a human donor in good health (CMV status not recorded). Some clones in this sample may be carry-over from other donors' samples. The CDR3 loop is CATSDDTSDRVPTLNTEAFF. The DNA of the CDR3 is TGTGCCACCAGTGATGACACCTCGGACAGGGTGCCCACCTTGAACACTGAAGCTTTCTTT.